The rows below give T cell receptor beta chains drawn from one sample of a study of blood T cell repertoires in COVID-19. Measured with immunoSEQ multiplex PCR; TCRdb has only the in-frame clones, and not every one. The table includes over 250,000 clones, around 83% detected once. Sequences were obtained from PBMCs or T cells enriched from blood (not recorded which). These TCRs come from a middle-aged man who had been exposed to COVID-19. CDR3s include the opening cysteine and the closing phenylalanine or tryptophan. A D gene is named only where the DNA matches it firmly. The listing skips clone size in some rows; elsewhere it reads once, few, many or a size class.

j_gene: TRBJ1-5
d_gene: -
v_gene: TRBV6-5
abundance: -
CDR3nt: TGTGCCAGCAGTTACTCGCCAGATAATAGCAATCAGCCCCAGCATTTT
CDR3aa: CASSYSPDNSNQPQHF

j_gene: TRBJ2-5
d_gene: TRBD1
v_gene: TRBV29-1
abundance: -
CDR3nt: TGCAGCGTCCGTACAGGGGGCCGAGAGACCCAGTACTTC
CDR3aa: CSVRTGGRETQYF

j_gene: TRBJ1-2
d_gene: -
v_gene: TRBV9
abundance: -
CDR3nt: TGTGCCAGCAGCGTTACCGGGGAAGGCTACACCTTC
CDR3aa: CASSVTGEGYTF

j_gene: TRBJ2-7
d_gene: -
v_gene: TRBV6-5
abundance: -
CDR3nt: TGTGCCAGCATTGGCCCCCGAGGTCGGGAGCAGTACTTC
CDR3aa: CASIGPRGREQYF

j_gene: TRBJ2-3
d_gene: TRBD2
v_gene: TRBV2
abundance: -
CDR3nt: TGTGCCAGCAATAAGCGGGAGTTATCAGATACGCAGTATTTT
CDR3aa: CASNKRELSDTQYF

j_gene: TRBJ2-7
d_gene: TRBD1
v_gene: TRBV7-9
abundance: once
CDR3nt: TGTGCCAGCAGCCATCCCGACAGGGGGGACGAGCAGTACTTC
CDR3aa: CASSHPDRGDEQYF

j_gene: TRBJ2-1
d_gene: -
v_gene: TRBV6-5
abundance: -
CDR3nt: TGTGCCAGCAGGCGGAGCGGAGCCTACAATGAGCAGTTCTTC
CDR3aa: CASRRSGAYNEQFF

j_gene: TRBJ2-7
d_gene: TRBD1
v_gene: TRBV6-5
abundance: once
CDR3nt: TGTGCCAGCAGTTACAGTCATAGGCAGGGGGCTTACGAGCAGTACTTC
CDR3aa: CASSYSHRQGAYEQYF

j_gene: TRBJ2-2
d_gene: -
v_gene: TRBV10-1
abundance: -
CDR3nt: TGCGCCAGCAGTGAGTCGACTTTTCGGGGGACCGGGGAGCTGTTTTTT
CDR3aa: CASSESTFRGTGELFF

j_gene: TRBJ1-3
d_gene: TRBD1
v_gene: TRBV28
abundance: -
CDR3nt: TGTGCCAGTCTAGGACAGGGGGCTGGAAACACCATATATTTT
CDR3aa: CASLGQGAGNTIYF

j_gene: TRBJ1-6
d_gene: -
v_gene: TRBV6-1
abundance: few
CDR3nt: TGTGCCAGCAGTGCTCAGGGTATTTGGTCCTATAATTCACCCCTCCACTTT
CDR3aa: CASSAQGIWSYNSPLHF

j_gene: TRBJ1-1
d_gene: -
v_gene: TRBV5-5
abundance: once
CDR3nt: TGTGCCAGCAGCTTGGCCGGGACTACCCAGAACACTGAAGCTTTCTTT
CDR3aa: CASSLAGTTQNTEAFF